This is a list of T cell receptor beta chains from one sample in a study of T cells in Graves' hyperthyroidism and ophthalmopathy. MiXCR was run by TCRdb on the multiplex PCR reads, yielding one entry per CDR3 protein. The profile shows nearly 600,000 distinct CDR3 sequences, approximately 15% of them singletons. The sequenced material came from blood. The receptors come from a woman between 18 and 29 years old with Graves' ophthalmopathy. The CDR3 runs from the conserved cysteine through the conserved F or W. D genes are given only for firm matches. Clone sizes are given selectively: once, few, many, or a class where the clone is expanded.

length: 16
D: TRBD2
V: TRBV6-1
J: TRBJ2-7
size: many
DNA: TGTGCCAGCAGGGGGACTAGCGGGAGGAACTCCTACGAGCAGTACTTC
CDR3: CASRGTSGRNSYEQYF

length: 15
D: -
V: TRBV29-1
J: TRBJ2-1
size: few
DNA: TGCAGCGTTGAAGATAAGCGGTCCTCCTACAATGAGCAGTTCTTC
CDR3: CSVEDKRSSYNEQFF

length: 15
D: -
V: TRBV11-1
J: TRBJ2-5
size: many
DNA: TGTGCCAGCAGCTTCCAGGGTTTAACCCGAGAGACCCAGTACTTC
CDR3: CASSFQGLTRETQYF

length: 15
D: TRBD2
V: TRBV28
J: TRBJ2-1
size: many
DNA: TGTGCCAGCAGTTTTCTGGCTAGCGGGAACAATGAGCAGTTCTTC
CDR3: CASSFLASGNNEQFF

length: 14
D: TRBD1
V: TRBV12-3/TRBV12-4
J: TRBJ2-2
size: many
DNA: TGTGCCAGCATGTATGAGGGGGCGATCGGGGAGCTGTTTTTT
CDR3: CASMYEGAIGELFF

length: 14
D: -
V: TRBV28
J: TRBJ2-5
size: many
DNA: TGTGCCAGCAGTTTCGCAGGGTATCTTGAGACCCAGTACTTC
CDR3: CASSFAGYLETQYF

length: 12
D: TRBD1
V: TRBV10-3
J: TRBJ1-1
size: few
DNA: TGTGCCATACAGGGGGGATCCACTGAAGCTTTCTTT
CDR3: CAIQGGSTEAFF

length: 14
D: -
V: TRBV7-9
J: TRBJ2-3
size: many
DNA: TGTGCCAGCAGCCCCGCAACAGCCCCAGGGACGCAGTATTTT
CDR3: CASSPATAPGTQYF

length: 15
D: -
V: TRBV9
J: TRBJ2-7
size: -
DNA: TGTGCCAGCAGCGTAGGCGAGAGTAGGGACAATGAGCAGTACTTC
CDR3: CASSVGESRDNEQYF

length: 16
D: TRBD1
V: TRBV24-1
J: TRBJ2-2
size: many
DNA: TGTGCCACCAGTGATTTACAGGGGGCGAACACCGGGGAGCTGTTTTTT
CDR3: CATSDLQGANTGELFF